Below are 7 T cell receptor beta chains sequenced from a single sample in a study of cytomegalovirus exposure and HLA in healthy donors. Primers included in the PCR were 60 Vbeta and 13 Jbeta primers. This table comes from immunoSEQ multiplex PCR, and its TCRdb copy is limited to in-frame clones, with some not included. Here the sample spans 160,000 or so clones, 70% to 85% being singletons. The sample was PBMCs. The receptors were gathered from a woman aged 45-65 years in good health and CMV-seropositive.

This rearrangement joins TRBV6-5 to TRBJ1-5, with 7 nucleotides matching TRBD1. Germline lookup yields CDR1 MNHEY and CDR2 SVGAGI. V lost 2 bases and J lost 6; bases outside the gene matches: 1. The CDR3 is 13 residues long. DNA for the CDR3: TGTGCCAGCAGTTACAGGGGGCCTCAGCCCCAGCATTTT. Its translation: CASSYRGPQPQHF.

This clone was observed a handful of times. The V call is TRBV2, the J call TRBJ1-1; TRBD1 is a possible D gene (6 bases). Germline V CDR1 and CDR2: SNHLY, FYNNEI. The V gene lost 4 bases and the J gene lost 5 bases, with 14 bases spanning the gap. The CDR3 contains 14 residues. CDR3: CASSVRERGTEAFF. CDR3 DNA sequence: TGTGCCAGCAGTGTGAGGGAAAGGGGGACTGAAGCTTTCTTT.

V usage is TRBV10-1 and J usage is TRBJ2-2, with a weak D call TRBD1 (5 bases). Per germline, CDR1 WNHNN and CDR2 SYGVQD (reference sequence). V was shortened by 6 bases and J by 2 bases, with 10 bases between the two germline ends. This CDR3 contains 14 residues. As DNA, the CDR3 is TGCGCCAGCAGAGGACAACCTAACACCGGGGAGCTGTTTTTT. Protein: CASRGQPNTGELFF.

The J gene is TRBJ1-3, the V gene TRBV9; D is perhaps TRBD1 (6 bases). The germline CDR1 and CDR2 sequences are SGDLS and YYNGEE. The CDR3 has 17 residues. With 4 bases removed from V and 4 bases from J, the gap between germline ends came to 21 bases. CDR3 sequence (DNA): TGTGCCAGCAGCAACTCGCGCAGGGGAAGTGGAGGAAACACCATATATTTT. Protein sequence: CASSNSRRGSGGNTIYF.

This clone was observed a handful of times. The chain is built from TRBV6-4 and TRBJ2-7; perhaps TRBD2 as D (5 bases). V lost 7 bases to trimming and J lost 2 bases, with 15 bases between them. The CDR3 extends over 14 amino acids. Germline-derived CDR1 and CDR2 are MRHNA and SNTAGT. Here the CDR3 DNA reads TGTGCCAGCACCTACGGGGTTCGTCCCTACGAGCAGTACTTC. Protein product: CASTYGVRPYEQYF.

In regard to this clone: Germline and junction disagree at one end, which may indicate a read error. The chain has TRBV7-9 and TRBJ1-1; possibly TRBD1 for D (6 bases). The CDR3 sequence is 12 residues long. Germline V lookup: CDR1 SEHNR, CDR2 FQNEAQ (reference sequence). CDR3 coding DNA: TGTACCAGCAGCTTAGAGCAGGGGAAAGCTTTCTTT. Translation gives CTSSLEQGKAFF.

Turning to this clone: One end of the junction is discordant with germline, which a read error may explain. The chain is built from TRBV9 and TRBJ2-1; maybe TRBD1 (6 bases). The CDR3 is made up of 15 amino acids. Germline CDR1 and CDR2: SGDLS and YYNGEE. The CDR3 DNA follows: TGTACCAGCAGCGTAGAGGGGGAAATTGACAATGAGCAGTTCTTC. Protein: CTSSVEGEIDNEQFF.